This T cell receptor (beta chain) was recorded in a study of PD-1 blockade in classical Hodgkin lymphoma. Here immunoSEQ multiplex PCR was the method, and the copy in TCRdb shows in-frame clones only, minus some. The table shows 20,000 to 30,000 clones, with less than 95% occurring only once. CDR1 is LGHNA and CDR2 is YSLEER in the germline V gene. Trimming took off 0 bases at V and 3 bases at J, with 9 bases between the two ends. The CDR3 sequence is 15 residues long. Time point: newly diagnosed, previously untreated cHL patient sample. Negative magnetic selection isolated CD4+ T cells from thawed PBMCs.

This chain joins TRBV4-3 and TRBJ1-3; D not resolved. The TCR sequence derives from a human donor with classical Hodgkin lymphoma. Sequenced material: CD4+ T cells from blood. The CDR3 loop is CASSQDWSDGNTIYF. As DNA, the CDR3 is TGCGCCAGCAGCCAAGATTGGTCAGATGGAAACACCATATATTTT.